This record looks at one TCR beta chain sequence and its context. Profiling relied on immunoSEQ multiplex PCR, and the TCRdb table lists in-frame clones only, not all of them. The sample has approximately 59,000 clones, under 95% seen once; the top ten hold approximately 1.5%. This record comes from a study of T cell changes during pregnancy in multiple sclerosis. CDR1 and CDR2 from the germline V gene are SEHNR and FQNEAQ (reference sequence). The CDR3 spans 12 residues. The V gene lost 5 bases and the J gene lost 9 bases, with 11 bases spanning the gap. This clonotype originated in a female donor in good health, enrolled as a control in a pregnancy study. The genes are TRBV7-9 and TRBJ2-1; a weak D match, TRBD2 (5 bases). Sequences were derived from peripheral blood, sampled in the third trimester of pregnancy. Here the CDR3 DNA reads TGTGCCAGCAGCACTACTAGGGCTGAGCAGTTCTTC. Translation gives CASSTTRAEQFF.